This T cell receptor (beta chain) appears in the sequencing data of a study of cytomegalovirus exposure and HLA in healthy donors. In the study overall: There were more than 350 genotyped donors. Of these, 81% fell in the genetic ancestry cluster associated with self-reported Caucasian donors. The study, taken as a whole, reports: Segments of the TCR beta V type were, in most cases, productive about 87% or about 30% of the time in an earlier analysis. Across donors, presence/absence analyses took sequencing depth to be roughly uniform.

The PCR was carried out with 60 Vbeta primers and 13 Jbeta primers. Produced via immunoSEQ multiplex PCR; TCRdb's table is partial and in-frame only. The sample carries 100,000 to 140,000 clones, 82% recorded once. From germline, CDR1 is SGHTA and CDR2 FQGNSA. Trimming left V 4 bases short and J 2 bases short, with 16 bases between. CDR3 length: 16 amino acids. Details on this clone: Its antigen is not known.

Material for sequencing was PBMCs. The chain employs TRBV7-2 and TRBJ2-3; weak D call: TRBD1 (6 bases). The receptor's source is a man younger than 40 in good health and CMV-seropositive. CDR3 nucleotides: TGTGCCAGCAGCTCCCAGGTGGGGGCCCACACAGATACGCAGTATTTT. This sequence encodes CASSSQVGAHTDTQYF. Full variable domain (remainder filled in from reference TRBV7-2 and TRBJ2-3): GAGVSQSPSNKVTEKGKDVELRCDPISGHTALYWYRQSLGQGLEFLIYFQGNSAPDKSGLPSDRFSAERTGGSVSTLTIQRTQQEDSAVYLCASSSQVGAHTDTQYFGPGTRLTVL.